A single T cell receptor beta chain is shown here with its context. The sample holds one count of this clone. It has no known antigen specificity. No base qualities exist here, and no much larger clone lies one base off it. The CDR3 numbers 18 residues from cysteine through phenylalanine. The kept DNA is CDR3 alone, 54 bases in frame from the first base. Germline trimming amounts to 3 bases on V and 1 base on J, with 13 as the count of junction bases outside the gene matches. According to the germline V gene, CDR1 reads MGHRA and CDR2 reads YSYEKL. Enrolling through a virtual design, the prospective study's participants ranged in age from roughly 18 to 90 years and lived across 20 to 25 United States geographic areas. To assign participants to cohorts, the prospective study relied on clinical history that participants themselves reported in a screening survey and a study questionnaire. ImmuneRACE Cohort 3 recovered participants were defined by two consecutive negative NP/OP PCR tests, healthcare professional clearance, or symptom resolution. In the prospective study, whole blood, serum and a nasopharyngeal or oropharyngeal swab were collected from each participant by mobile phlebotomists. Participants in the prospective study had the option to provide additional blood draws and questionnaires over a roughly 2-month period. Blood samples from the prospective study were shipped frozen or at room temperature prior to DNA extraction.

The entry originates in a study of blood T cell repertoires in COVID-19 (dated by TCRdb to the early 2020s). At the level of the whole study: Collaborator samples came from the United States, Italy and Spain and covered acute and convalescent phases of COVID-19. The dataset comprised deeply sampled blood TCRbeta repertoires from subjects exposed to, actively infected with, or recovered from COVID-19. Where available, HLA class I and class II types were obtained from metadata supplied by the sample provider rather than from assay-based typing. The repertoires were made available in a free public database intended to serve as a resource for research on the immune response to SARS-CoV-2. Samples were obtained from the ongoing ImmuneRACE study (first 160 participants) and from about 1,300 subjects provided by 6 global collaborators. The prospective study material was composed of cDNA or gDNA derived from T cells, B-cell-depleted T cells, or PBMCs. A de-identified subject ID, COVID-19 status, age in years and sex were almost always included in the sample metadata. Summary of the overall study and its limitations: The amount of clinical and demographic metadata varied by source and participant and was provided uncurated.

TCRbeta CDR3 regions were amplified from genomic DNA using the immunoSEQ Assay, a bias-controlled multiplex PCR. Regarding the original processing steps: The number of nucleated cells in each sample was estimated from the amplification of reference gene primers within the assay. To quantify the absolute abundance of each unique TCRbeta CDR3 rearrangement, sequence reads were collapsed and filtered. Productive Simpson clonality was computed per sample as the square root of Simpson's diversity index over productive rearrangements. This immuneACCESS table, as held by TCRdb, lists in-frame sequences with V and J called but not all clones. Of the missing ones, under half trace to an unresolved V gene in checked studies; the others have no known cause. V and J calls and clone size are those listed in that table; D and trimming were worked out from the DNA. Recorded for this sample are under 450,000 clones; approximately 84% of them occurred a single time. Clones ranked in the top ten supply around 3% of the sample.

Source material: PBMCs or T cells enriched from blood (not recorded which). The rearrangement combines TRBV4-1 with TRBJ2-5; the junction holds 8 bases that match TRBD1. The TCR was taken from a woman aged 25 to 45 who had recovered from COVID-19. The bases read TGCGCCAGCAGCCAGGGCTCGACAGGGGCCGGGGGCCAAGAGACCCAGTACTTC. Translation gives CASSQGSTGAGGQETQYF.